This is a list of T cell receptor beta chains from one sample in a study of shared clonotypes between healthy human individuals. Only in-frame clones appear in the TCRdb table, and some are missing; sequencing was by immunoSEQ multiplex PCR. The table lists hundreds of thousands of clones, roughly 70% of them singletons, with over 1.5% in the top ten. The specimen was memory CD4+ T cells sorted from blood. These receptor sequences come from a woman aged 25 to 45 in good health. The CDR3 runs from the conserved cysteine through the conserved F or W. The order of the fields is clone size, D gene, J gene, V gene, CDR3 protein, CDR3 DNA. A D gene is named only where the DNA matches it firmly. Only some rows state a clone size, as once, few, many or a class for expanded clones.

clone_size: few; d_call: NA; j_call: TRBJ1-2; v_call: TRBV19; cdr3_aa: CASTLPDGYGYTF; cdr3_nt: TGTGCCAGTACTCTTCCTGACGGCTATGGCTACACCTTC
clone_size: NA; d_call: NA; j_call: TRBJ1-5; v_call: TRBV28; cdr3_aa: CASSYGFRGVSPQHF; cdr3_nt: TGTGCCAGCAGCTATGGGTTTAGGGGAGTCTCCCCCCAGCATTTT
clone_size: few; d_call: TRBD1; j_call: TRBJ2-1; v_call: TRBV5-8; cdr3_aa: CASSSRGQNFNNEQFF; cdr3_nt: TGTGCCAGCAGCTCAAGGGGACAGAACTTTAACAATGAGCAGTTCTTC
clone_size: NA; d_call: NA; j_call: TRBJ2-2; v_call: TRBV2; cdr3_aa: CASSEASPGELFF; cdr3_nt: TGTGCCAGCAGTGAGGCGAGCCCCGGGGAGCTGTTTTTT
clone_size: NA; d_call: NA; j_call: TRBJ2-2; v_call: TRBV5-1; cdr3_aa: CASSLGGRHTGELFF; cdr3_nt: TGCGCCAGCAGCTTGGGAGGGAGGCACACCGGGGAGCTGTTTTTT
clone_size: NA; d_call: NA; j_call: TRBJ1-1; v_call: TRBV10-3; cdr3_aa: CAISSAAAANTEAFF; cdr3_nt: TGTGCCATCAGTTCTGCCGCAGCGGCGAACACTGAAGCTTTCTTT
clone_size: NA; d_call: TRBD2; j_call: TRBJ2-7; v_call: TRBV28; cdr3_aa: CASSFTEGGDYTVYEQYF; cdr3_nt: TGTGCCAGCAGTTTTACTGAGGGCGGGGACTATACTGTCTACGAGCAGTACTTC
clone_size: few; d_call: NA; j_call: TRBJ2-7; v_call: TRBV5-1; cdr3_aa: CASRRDSEFPYEQYF; cdr3_nt: TGCGCCAGCAGGCGGGACAGCGAATTCCCCTACGAGCAGTACTTC
clone_size: NA; d_call: NA; j_call: TRBJ1-1; v_call: TRBV6-5; cdr3_aa: CASSWTDNTEAFF; cdr3_nt: TGTGCCAGCAGTTGGACAGATAACACTGAAGCTTTCTTT
clone_size: NA; d_call: TRBD1; j_call: TRBJ1-2; v_call: TRBV28; cdr3_aa: CASTDRAGGYTF; cdr3_nt: TGTGCCAGCACCGACAGGGCTGGCGGCTACACCTTC
clone_size: NA; d_call: NA; j_call: TRBJ2-1; v_call: TRBV7-2; cdr3_aa: CASSLRGSTRGAANEQFF; cdr3_nt: TGTGCCAGCAGCCTCCGCGGAAGTACTAGAGGGGCAGCGAATGAGCAGTTCTTC
clone_size: few; d_call: NA; j_call: TRBJ1-5; v_call: TRBV28; cdr3_aa: CASSFAGTAQPQHF; cdr3_nt: TGTGCCAGCAGTTTTGCAGGGACGGCTCAGCCCCAGCATTTT
clone_size: few; d_call: NA; j_call: TRBJ2-5; v_call: TRBV18; cdr3_aa: CASSPGTEETQYF; cdr3_nt: TGTGCCAGCTCTCCCGGGACGGAAGAGACCCAGTACTTC
clone_size: once; d_call: TRBD1; j_call: TRBJ2-7; v_call: TRBV28; cdr3_aa: CASIRTGSGEQYF; cdr3_nt: TGTGCCAGCATACGGACAGGTTCGGGGGAGCAGTACTTC
clone_size: NA; d_call: TRBD2; j_call: TRBJ2-1; v_call: TRBV5-1; cdr3_aa: CASSWEGYNEQFF; cdr3_nt: TGCGCCAGCAGTTGGGAGGGCTACAATGAGCAGTTCTTC
clone_size: NA; d_call: NA; j_call: TRBJ1-5; v_call: TRBV28; cdr3_aa: CASSPAGVSNQPQHF; cdr3_nt: TGTGCCAGCAGCCCGGCGGGAGTTAGCAATCAGCCCCAGCATTTT